Following are 27 T cell receptor beta chains from one sample sequenced in a study of response to subunit inactivated influenza vaccine. MiXCR, run by TCRdb on the RT-PCR reads, gives a single entry per CDR3 protein. In the table there are about 780,000 distinct CDR3 sequences, roughly 18% of which are singletons. Specimen: PBMCs from blood, collected 4 to 6 days after vaccination. Receptors were obtained from a man over 45 who received an inactivated influenza vaccine.

This clonotype was seen a few times. The chain has TRBV27 and TRBJ2-5, with 9 bases fitting TRBD1. The CDR3 totals 14 residues. Germline CDR1 MNHEY, CDR2 SMNVEV (reference sequence). V trimming: 9 bases; J trimming: 3 bases; junction bases outside the gene matches: 8. The CDR3 DNA sequence: TGTGCCAGTCGGAAATGGGACAGGGAAGAGACCCAGTACTTC. This encodes CASRKWDREETQYF.

The chain carries TRBV7-9 and TRBJ2-3; 10 bases map to TRBD1. Looked up from germline, CDR1 is SEHNR and CDR2 is FQNEAQ (reference sequence). Trimming at V came to 0 bases and at J to 5 bases, leaving 2 bases not matched to a gene. The CDR3 length is 15 residues. In DNA, the CDR3 is TGTGCCAGCAGCTTAGCCGGGACAGGGGTAGATACGCAGTATTTT. Amino acids: CASSLAGTGVDTQYF.

The chain joins TRBV7-2 to TRBJ2-3, with 9 bases that match TRBD2. Looked up from germline, CDR1 is SGHTA and CDR2 is FQGNSA. V lost 0 bases and J lost 0; bases outside the gene matches: 13. The CDR3 is made up of 20 amino acids. The CDR3 region has the DNA TGTGCCAGCAGCTTAGCGCCCGGGCTAGCGGGAACCATAAGCACAGATACGCAGTATTTT. Its protein product is CASSLAPGLAGTISTDTQYF.

This chain joins TRBV12-3 or TRBV12-4 and TRBJ1-3, with a weak D call TRBD1 (5 bases). The CDR3 covers 14 residues. V was trimmed by 11 bases and J by 1 base, leaving 15 bases between them. As DNA, the CDR3 is TGTGCCGGTTCACGCCGGGGGTCTGGAAACACCATATATTTT. Translated: CAGSRRGSGNTIYF.

The J gene is TRBJ2-2, the V gene TRBV24-1, with D possibly matching TRBD1 (5 bases). CDR3 length: 14 residues. Germline-derived CDR1 and CDR2 are KGHDR and SFDVKD. V lost 10 bases to trimming and J lost 0 bases, with 11 bases between them. CDR3 sequence reads: CATTEGANTGELFF. As DNA, the CDR3 is TGTGCCACAACCGAAGGGGCGAACACCGGGGAGCTGTTTTTT.

This clonotype was counted only a few times. The chain links TRBV6-2 or TRBV6-3 to TRBJ2-7; perhaps TRBD1 as D (5 bases). The germline gives CDR1 MNHEY, CDR2 SVGEGT. The CDR3 is 14 residues long. V lost 8 bases and J 0 bases, leaving 14 bases between the germline ends. CDR3 protein: CASARAVRSYEQYF. DNA for the CDR3: TGTGCCAGCGCCAGGGCGGTGCGCTCCTACGAGCAGTACTTC.

The chain has TRBV7-2 and TRBJ2-1, with 7 bases fitting TRBD2. The CDR3 is made up of 17 amino acids. Looked up from germline, CDR1 is SGHTA and CDR2 is FQGNSA. V was pared by 3 bases and J by 7 bases, with 15 bases of the junction left unmatched. CDR3 nucleotide sequence: TGTGCCAGCAGCTTGCCTAGCGGCCTCCCCTCAAGTAATGAGCAGTTCTTC. Its translation: CASSLPSGLPSSNEQFF.

This clonotype was counted only a few times. The rearrangement uses TRBV7-2 and TRBJ2-7; D is undetermined. Trimming took off 3 bases at V and 6 bases at J, with 9 bases between the two ends. CDR3 size: 12 residues. The V gene's germline CDR1 is SGHTA and CDR2 FQGNSA. DNA of the CDR3: TGTGCCAGCAGCTTTCGAATGAGCGAGCAGTACTTC. It yields the protein CASSFRMSEQYF. Full variable domain (remainder filled in from reference TRBV7-2 and TRBJ2-7): GAGVSQSPSNKVTEKGKDVELRCDPISGHTALYWYRQSLGQGLEFLIYFQGNSAPDKSGLPSDRFSAERTGGSVSTLTIQRTQQEDSAVYLCASSFRMSEQYFGPGTRLTVT.

The sample holds a few counts of this clonotype. The V call is TRBV12-3 or TRBV12-4, the J call TRBJ2-1; weak D call: TRBD2 (5 bases). The CDR3 sequence is 15 residues long. Trimming removed 3 bases from V and 5 bases from J, with 14 bases in between. CDR3 sequence reads: CASSFFGRQNNEQFF. The CDR3 nucleotides read TGTGCCAGCAGTTTTTTTGGGAGACAAAACAATGAGCAGTTCTTC.

In this sample, this clonotype turned up a few times. J is TRBJ2-7 and V is TRBV28, with D uncertain. Between the trimmed V and J ends, which lost 3 bases and 3 bases, there was a span of 18 bases. The germline V gene has CDR1 MDHEN and CDR2 SYDVKM. CDR3 length: 16 residues. The CDR3 reads CASSFAPTQTGYEQYF. CDR3 DNA sequence: TGTGCCAGCAGTTTCGCCCCGACCCAAACCGGCTACGAGCAGTACTTC.

This clonotype was seen repeatedly, ten times or more. The chain joins TRBV12-3 or TRBV12-4 to TRBJ2-6; D not resolved. V gave up 6 bases and J gave up 0 bases, with 12 bases separating them. CDR3 size: 16 residues. CDR3 region: CASRTGKYSGANVLTF. For the CDR3, the DNA is TGTGCCAGCAGGACGGGTAAATACTCTGGGGCCAACGTCCTGACTTTC.

This clonotype was counted only a few times. The V and J genes are TRBV5-1 and TRBJ2-3, with 9 bases lining up with TRBD2. CDR3 size: 19 residues. Trimming at V came to 0 bases and at J to 0 bases, leaving 11 bases not matched to a gene. Per the germline V gene, CDR1 is SGHRS and CDR2 is YFSETQ. The CDR3 DNA reads as TGCGCCAGCAGCTTGGTCTGGAGTAGGCTAGCGGGGAGCACAGATACGCAGTATTTT. This sequence encodes CASSLVWSRLAGSTDTQYF. Full variable domain (missing parts from reference TRBV5-1 and TRBJ2-3): KAGVTQTPRYLIKTRGQQVTLSCSPISGHRSVSWYQQTPGQGLQFLFEYFSETQRNKGNFPGRFSGRQFSNSRSEMNVSTLELGDSALYLCASSLVWSRLAGSTDTQYFGPGTRLTVL.

On this clonotype: This clone may be a read error of a much larger clone one base away. The rearrangement links TRBV10-3 to TRBJ2-5; D call uncertain. This CDR3 has 12 amino acids. CDR1 ENHRY and CDR2 SYGVKD come from the germline V gene. The germline V and J ends were trimmed by 3 bases and 3 bases, with 5 bases remaining between them. DNA for the CDR3: TGTGCCATCAGTGAACTGGAAGAGACCCAGTACTTC. This codes for CAISELEETQYF.

The chain is built from TRBV9 and TRBJ2-6, with TRBD2 identical over 8 bases. The V and J ends lost 4 bases and 0 bases, in that order; junction bases with no gene match: 6. This CDR3 comprises 17 residues. The germline CDR1 and CDR2 sequences are SGDLS and YYNGEE. For the CDR3, the DNA is TGTGCCAGCAGCACCTACGGGACTAGCTCTGGGGCCAACGTCCTGACTTTC. This translates into CASSTYGTSSGANVLTF.

The chain joins TRBV18 to TRBJ2-1; no firm D call. This CDR3 region has 14 residues. Looked up from germline, CDR1 is KGHSH and CDR2 is LQKENI. V lost 3 bases, J lost 5 bases, and 11 bases lay in between. The CDR3 sequence is CASSPVDSHNEQFF. The CDR3 coding sequence is TGTGCCAGCTCACCCGTAGATAGCCACAATGAGCAGTTCTTC.

This clonotype was counted a few times. The V and J genes are TRBV6-1 and TRBJ1-1; D remains unclear. This CDR3 spans 14 amino acids. Germline assignment: CDR1 MNHNS and CDR2 SASEGT. V was clipped by 10 bases and J by 0 bases, with 15 bases between them. CDR3 in amino acids: CATIDTPMNTEAFF. CDR3 DNA sequence: TGTGCCACCATAGACACCCCCATGAACACTGAAGCTTTCTTT.

The chain combines TRBV4-2 with TRBJ1-1; D unclear. There are 14 residues in the CDR3. Trimming took off 0 bases at V and 1 base at J, with 6 bases between the two ends. Germline CDR1 LGHNA, CDR2 YNFKEQ. In nucleotides, the CDR3 is TGTGCCAGCAGCCAAGATATGGAGAACACTGAAGCTTTCTTT. Its protein product is CASSQDMENTEAFF.

The chain employs TRBV10-3 and TRBJ1-4, with TRBD1 matching over 9 bases. This CDR3 is 15 amino acids long. Germline V gene data show CDR1 as ENHRY and CDR2 as SYGVKD. The V segment lost 10 bases and the J segment 0 bases; nucleotides outside the gene matches: 6. The CDR3 nucleotides read TGTGCCACCCGGGACAGGGCCTCAACTAATGAAAAACTGTTTTTT. It encodes CATRDRASTNEKLFF.

CDR3 residues: CASSLRAVTDTQYF. In DNA form, the CDR3 reads TGTGCCAGCAGCCTGAGAGCGGTGACAGATACGCAGTATTTT. The chain uses TRBV7-2 and TRBJ2-3, with TRBD2 as a possible D gene (5 bases). The V and J ends lost 5 bases and 3 bases respectively, with 12 bases between them. The CDR3 runs to 14 residues. Per germline, CDR1 SGHTA and CDR2 FQGNSA.

The genes are TRBV5-1 and TRBJ1-1; 7 bases line up with TRBD1. The CDR3 sequence is 14 residues long. V lost 3 bases, J lost 3 bases, and 5 bases stayed unmatched. Germline V gives CDR1 SGHRS, CDR2 YFSETQ. CDR3 in amino acids: CASSWQGDYTEAFF. CDR3 coding DNA: TGCGCCAGCAGCTGGCAGGGGGACTACACTGAAGCTTTCTTT.

The chain combines TRBV3-1 with TRBJ2-1; TRBD2 agrees at 7 bases. The V gene's germline CDR1 is LGHDT and CDR2 YNNKEL (reference sequence). The CDR3 spans 16 residues. V was pared by 1 base and J by 1 base, with 4 bases of the junction left unmatched. The CDR3 DNA follows: TGTGCCAGCAGCCAAGTAGACGGGAGGTCCTACAATGAGCAGTTCTTC. The encoded protein is CASSQVDGRSYNEQFF.

The V call is TRBV7-2, the J call TRBJ2-7; D call uncertain. Trimming took off 5 bases at V and 8 bases at J, with 16 bases between the two ends. The CDR3 has 13 amino acids. Germline CDR1 SGHTA, CDR2 FQGNSA. CDR3 in DNA: TGTGCCAGCAGCCACGGACCGGGCATGAAGCAGTACTTC. This codes for CASSHGPGMKQYF. Based on the CDR3 plus reference TRBV7-2 and TRBJ2-7, the full variable domain is GAGVSQSPSNKVTEKGKDVELRCDPISGHTALYWYRQSLGQGLEFLIYFQGNSAPDKSGLPSDRFSAERTGGSVSTLTIQRTQQEDSAVYLCASSHGPGMKQYFGPGTRLTVT.

A few counts support this clonotype. J is TRBJ2-2 and V is TRBV7-9; tentatively, D is TRBD2 (5 bases). The V end lost 5 bases, the J end lost 2 bases, and 15 bases lay between the germline ends. This CDR3 has 16 amino acids. Germline values: CDR1 SEHNR, CDR2 FQNEAQ (reference sequence). CDR3 in amino acids: CASSPSGKRNTGELFF. CDR3 coding DNA: TGTGCCAGCAGCCCCTCCGGGAAAAGAAACACCGGGGAGCTGTTTTTT.

The chain has TRBV6-2 or TRBV6-3 and TRBJ2-1; TRBD2 matches 7 bases. V gave up 6 bases and J gave up 4 bases; unmatched junction bases: 6. The CDR3 length is 14 residues. Germline CDR1 is MNHEY and CDR2 is SVGEGT. In DNA form, the CDR3 reads TGTGCCAGCAGGCGACTAGCCTCGTACAATGAGCAGTTCTTC. It codes for CASRRLASYNEQFF.

This clonotype turned up a few times. The J gene is TRBJ2-1, the V gene TRBV5-6, with no clear D. The V end was cut by 1 base, the J end by 10 bases, with 12 bases between. The CDR3 has 13 residues. From germline, CDR1 is SGHDT and CDR2 YYEEEE. The CDR3 DNA sequence: TGTGCCAGCAGCTTGTTGGCTTATGGGGAGCAGTTCTTC. This gives the protein CASSLLAYGEQFF. The full variable domain, with the rest looked up from reference TRBV5-6 and TRBJ2-1, is DAGVTQSPTHLIKTRGQQVTLRCSPKSGHDTVSWYQQALGQGPQFIFQYYEEEERQRGNFPDRFSGHQFPNYSSELNVNALLLGDSALYLCASSLLAYGEQFFGPGTRLTVL.

The genes are TRBV5-1 and TRBJ1-3; tentatively, D is TRBD1 (5 bases). This CDR3 contains 15 residues. Trimming cost V 6 bases and J 2 bases, with 15 bases left between them. Looked up from germline, CDR1 is SGHRS and CDR2 is YFSETQ. The CDR3 DNA is TGCGCCAGCAACCGGGACGGCGGTCCTGGAAACACCATATATTTT. It specifies CASNRDGGPGNTIYF.

This clonotype has more than one count but fewer than ten. V is TRBV24-1 and J is TRBJ2-6, with D unresolved. From germline, CDR1 is KGHDR and CDR2 SFDVKD. The V end was cut by 3 bases, the J end by 0 bases, with 5 bases between. The CDR3 contains 15 residues. The CDR3 loop is CATSDTRSGANVLTF. Here the CDR3 DNA reads TGTGCCACCAGTGATACCCGCTCTGGGGCCAACGTCCTGACTTTC.